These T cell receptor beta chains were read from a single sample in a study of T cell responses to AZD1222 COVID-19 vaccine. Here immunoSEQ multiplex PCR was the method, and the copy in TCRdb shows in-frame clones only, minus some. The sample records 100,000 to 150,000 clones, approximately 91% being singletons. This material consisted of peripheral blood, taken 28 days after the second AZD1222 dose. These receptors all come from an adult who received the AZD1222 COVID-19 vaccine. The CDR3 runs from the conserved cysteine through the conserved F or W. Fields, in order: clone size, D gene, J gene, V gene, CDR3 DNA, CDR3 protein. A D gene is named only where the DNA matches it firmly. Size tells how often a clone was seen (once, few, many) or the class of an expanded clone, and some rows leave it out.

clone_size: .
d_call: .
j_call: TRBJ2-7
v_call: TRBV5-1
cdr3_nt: TGCGCCAGCAGCTTTCTAAGGGGCCTCGAGCAGTACTTC
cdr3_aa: CASSFLRGLEQYF

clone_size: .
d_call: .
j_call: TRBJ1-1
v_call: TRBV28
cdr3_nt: TGTGCCAGCAGTTTAGGTTACAGAACTGAAGCTTTCTTT
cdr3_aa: CASSLGYRTEAFF

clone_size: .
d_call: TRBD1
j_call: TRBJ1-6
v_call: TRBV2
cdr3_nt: TGTGCCATTCGGACAGGGGATAATTCACCCCTCCACTTT
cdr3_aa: CAIRTGDNSPLHF

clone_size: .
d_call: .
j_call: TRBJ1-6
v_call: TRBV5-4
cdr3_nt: TGTGCCAGCAGCTTGTCCGTCGGGCGCGGTTCACCCCTCCACTTT
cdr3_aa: CASSLSVGRGSPLHF

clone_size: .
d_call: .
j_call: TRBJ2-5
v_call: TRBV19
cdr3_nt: TGTGCCAGTAGTATCTCGGCAGGAAATTGGGAGACCCAGTACTTC
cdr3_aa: CASSISAGNWETQYF

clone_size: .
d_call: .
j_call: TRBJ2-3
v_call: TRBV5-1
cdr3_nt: TGCGCCAGCAGCTTGCGAGGGGATACGCAGTATTTT
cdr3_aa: CASSLRGDTQYF

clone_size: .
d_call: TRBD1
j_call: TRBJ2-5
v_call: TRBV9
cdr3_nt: TGTGCCAGCAGCCCAATGGACAGGGGGCCAGGGGAGACCCAGTACTTC
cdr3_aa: CASSPMDRGPGETQYF

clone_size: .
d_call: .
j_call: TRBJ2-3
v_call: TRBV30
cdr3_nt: TGTGCCTGGAAATCCGCCCCTGGGGGCACAGATACGCAGTATTTT
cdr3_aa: CAWKSAPGGTDTQYF

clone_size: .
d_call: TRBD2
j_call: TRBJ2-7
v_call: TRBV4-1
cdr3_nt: TGCGCCAGCAGCCCCGGCGGGACTAGCGGGAGGGCCAGGCAGTACTTC
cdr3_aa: CASSPGGTSGRARQYF

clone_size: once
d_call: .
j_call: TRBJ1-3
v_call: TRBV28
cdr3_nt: TGTGCCAGCAGGGTAGATGGGGCTACTGGAAACACCATATATTTT
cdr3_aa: CASRVDGATGNTIYF

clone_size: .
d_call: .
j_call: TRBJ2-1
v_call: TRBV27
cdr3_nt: TGTGCCAGCAGTTCAAGTCACACTAGCCATTTCCAGTTCTTC
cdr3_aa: CASSSSHTSHFQFF

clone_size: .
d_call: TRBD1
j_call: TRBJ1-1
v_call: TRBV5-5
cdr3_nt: TGTGCCAGCAGCTCTACGGGACAGGGAGAAGCTTTCTTT
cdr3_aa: CASSSTGQGEAFF

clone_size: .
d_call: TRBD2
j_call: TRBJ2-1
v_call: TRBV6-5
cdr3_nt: TGTGCCAGCAGGACCTCTAGCGGCTCCTACAATGAGCAGTTCTTC
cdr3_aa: CASRTSSGSYNEQFF

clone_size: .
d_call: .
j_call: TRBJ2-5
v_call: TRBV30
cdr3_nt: TGTGCCTGGACAACGGGGGTAGGGACCCAGTACTTC
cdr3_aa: CAWTTGVGTQYF

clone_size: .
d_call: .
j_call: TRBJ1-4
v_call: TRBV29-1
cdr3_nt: TGCGTCGCCACAAGGGGTGATGAAAAACTGTTTTTT
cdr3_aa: CVATRGDEKLFF

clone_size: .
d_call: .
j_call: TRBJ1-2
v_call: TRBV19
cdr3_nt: TGTGCCAGTAGTATTAATCGGCAGGGGAGTTACTATGGCTACACCTTC
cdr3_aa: CASSINRQGSYYGYTF

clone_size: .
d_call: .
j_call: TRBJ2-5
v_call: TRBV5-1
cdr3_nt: TGCGCCAGCAGCTTGGCCGGCAGTCAAGAGACCCAGTACTTC
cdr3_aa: CASSLAGSQETQYF

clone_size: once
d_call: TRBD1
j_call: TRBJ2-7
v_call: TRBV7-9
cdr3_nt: TGTGCCAGCAGTTCAATCACAGGGGACAGCTCCTACGAGCAGTACTTC
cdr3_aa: CASSSITGDSSYEQYF

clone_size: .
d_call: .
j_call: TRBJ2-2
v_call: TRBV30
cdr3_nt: TGTGCCTGGAGTGTAACGTACACCGGGGAGCTGTTTTTT
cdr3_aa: CAWSVTYTGELFF

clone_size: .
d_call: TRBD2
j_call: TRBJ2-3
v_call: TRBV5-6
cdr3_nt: TGTGCCAGCAGCTTGGTGCGGGAGAGGTGGGCAGATACGCAGTATTTT
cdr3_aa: CASSLVRERWADTQYF

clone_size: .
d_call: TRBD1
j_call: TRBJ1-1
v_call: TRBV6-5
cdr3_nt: TGTGCCAGCAGTTACTCGAGGACAGGAAGGGGCGGTGGTGCTTTCTTT
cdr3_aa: CASSYSRTGRGGGAFF

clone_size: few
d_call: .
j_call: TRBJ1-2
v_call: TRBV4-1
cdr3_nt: TGCGCCAGCAGCTCCATGACCGGAGCCTATGGCTACACCTTC
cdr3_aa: CASSSMTGAYGYTF

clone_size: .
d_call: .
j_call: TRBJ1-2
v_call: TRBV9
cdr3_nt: TGTGCCAGCAGCGTAGGAGGGGGAGTTGGGATTAGCTACACCTTC
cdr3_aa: CASSVGGGVGISYTF

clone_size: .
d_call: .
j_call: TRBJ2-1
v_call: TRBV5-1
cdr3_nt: TGCGCCAGCAGCCCGCCAGCAGGTCAATCCTACAATGAGCAGTTCTTC
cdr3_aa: CASSPPAGQSYNEQFF

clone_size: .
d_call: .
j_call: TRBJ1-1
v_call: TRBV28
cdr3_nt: TGTGCCAGCAGCCCCTCCCAGGGGCGAGAAGCTTTCTTT
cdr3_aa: CASSPSQGREAFF

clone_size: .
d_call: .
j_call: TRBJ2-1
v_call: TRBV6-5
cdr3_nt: TGTGCCAGCAGGTCGGCGGGCTCCTACAATGAGCAGTTCTTC
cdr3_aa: CASRSAGSYNEQFF

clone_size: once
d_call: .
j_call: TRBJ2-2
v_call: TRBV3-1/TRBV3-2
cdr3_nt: TGTGCCAGCAGCCAAGTGGCGGGACCCGGGGAGCTGTTTTTT
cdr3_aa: CASSQVAGPGELFF

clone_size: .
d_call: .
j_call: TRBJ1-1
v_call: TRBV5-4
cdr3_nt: TGTGCCAGCAGCTTTTTTTACGGGGGGACTGAAGCTTTCTTT
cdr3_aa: CASSFFYGGTEAFF

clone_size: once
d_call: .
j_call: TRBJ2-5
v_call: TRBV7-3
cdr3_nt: TGTGCCAGCAGCGCCGGGGGCGGGCAAGAGACCCAGTACTTC
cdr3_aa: CASSAGGGQETQYF

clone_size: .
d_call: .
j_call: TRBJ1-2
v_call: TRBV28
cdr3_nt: TGTGCCAGCAGTTCCACATCTGGCTACACCTTC
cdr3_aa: CASSSTSGYTF

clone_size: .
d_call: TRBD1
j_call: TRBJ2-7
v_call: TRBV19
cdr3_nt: TGTGCCAGTAGTACGCAGCCGGGACAGGGGGTCTACGAGCAGTACTTC
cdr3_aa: CASSTQPGQGVYEQYF

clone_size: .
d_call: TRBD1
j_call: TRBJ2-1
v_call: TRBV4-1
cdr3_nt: TGCGCCAGCAGCCTCTTCGGGACAGGGGACAATGAGCAGTTCTTC
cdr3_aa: CASSLFGTGDNEQFF

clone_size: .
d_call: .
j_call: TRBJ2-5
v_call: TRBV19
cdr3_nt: TGTGCCAGTAGTATCAGTGAGACAGTACAAGAGACCCAGTACTTC
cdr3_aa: CASSISETVQETQYF

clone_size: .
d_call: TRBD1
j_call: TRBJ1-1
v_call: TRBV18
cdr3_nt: TGTGCCAGCCTCACGTCCAGGGGGCAGCGCGGCACTGAAGCTTTCTTT
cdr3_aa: CASLTSRGQRGTEAFF

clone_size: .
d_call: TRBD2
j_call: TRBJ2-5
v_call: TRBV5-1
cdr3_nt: TGCGCCAGCAGACTAGCGGACTTCCAAGAGACCCAGTACTTC
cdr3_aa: CASRLADFQETQYF

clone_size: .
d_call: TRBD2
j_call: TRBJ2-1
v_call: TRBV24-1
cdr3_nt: TGTGCCACCAGTGAACCGGCGGGAGGGCATGCCAATGAGCAGTTCTTC
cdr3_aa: CATSEPAGGHANEQFF

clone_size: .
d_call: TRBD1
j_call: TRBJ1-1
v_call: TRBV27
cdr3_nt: TGTGCCAGCAGCGGCAAAGGGACAGGGATCTCTGAAGCTTTCTTT
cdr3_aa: CASSGKGTGISEAFF

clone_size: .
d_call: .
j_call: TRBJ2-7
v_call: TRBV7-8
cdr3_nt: TGTGCCAGCAGCTTAGGACGCCCCTACGAGCAGTACTTC
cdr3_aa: CASSLGRPYEQYF

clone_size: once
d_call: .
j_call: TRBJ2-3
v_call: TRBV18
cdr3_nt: TGTGCCAGCTCACCATATAGCTTAGGGGTCGGAGGCACAGATACGCAGTATTTT
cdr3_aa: CASSPYSLGVGGTDTQYF